This is a list of T cell receptor beta chains from one sample in a study of blood T cell repertoires in COVID-19. Produced via immunoSEQ multiplex PCR; TCRdb's table is partial and in-frame only. Altogether about 220,000 clones are present, approximately 80% being singletons, with the ten largest covering about 9%. Input material: peripheral blood. These TCRs come from a man between 50 and 59 years old with active or convalescent COVID-19. CDR3s include the opening cysteine and the closing phenylalanine or tryptophan. A D gene is named only where the DNA matches it firmly. Size values are once, few and many counts, or a class for expanded clones, and some rows have none.

CDR3aa: CASSIGQGVSPGANVLTF
CDR3nt: TGTGCCAGCAGCATTGGACAGGGGGTTTCCCCTGGGGCCAACGTCCTGACTTTC
v_gene: TRBV5-8
d_gene: TRBD1
abundance: -
j_gene: TRBJ2-6

CDR3aa: CASSRRTGDAYNEQFF
CDR3nt: TGTGCCAGTAGTAGACGGACAGGAGACGCCTACAATGAGCAGTTCTTC
v_gene: TRBV19
d_gene: TRBD1
abundance: -
j_gene: TRBJ2-1

CDR3aa: CASRTGGQPQHF
CDR3nt: TGTGCCAGCAGAACAGGGGGTCAGCCCCAGCATTTT
v_gene: TRBV28
d_gene: TRBD1
abundance: -
j_gene: TRBJ1-5

CDR3aa: CASSLALRGRNEQFF
CDR3nt: TGTGCCAGCAGCTTGGCACTCAGGGGGAGAAATGAGCAGTTCTTC
v_gene: TRBV5-6
d_gene: TRBD1
abundance: -
j_gene: TRBJ2-1

CDR3aa: CASSLLNTEAFF
CDR3nt: TGTGCCAGCAGTTTATTAAACACTGAAGCTTTCTTT
v_gene: TRBV28
d_gene: -
abundance: -
j_gene: TRBJ1-1

CDR3aa: CASSTGTSDTQYF
CDR3nt: TGTGCCAGCAGCACTGGGACATCAGATACGCAGTATTTT
v_gene: TRBV7-9
d_gene: -
abundance: -
j_gene: TRBJ2-3

CDR3aa: CASSEVSGANVLTF
CDR3nt: TGTGCCAGCAGTGAAGTATCTGGGGCCAACGTCCTGACTTTC
v_gene: TRBV6-1
d_gene: -
abundance: medium-sized
j_gene: TRBJ2-6

CDR3aa: CASSLSLANEQFF
CDR3nt: TGTGCCAGCAGCCTGTCCTTGGCCAATGAGCAGTTCTTC
v_gene: TRBV11-2
d_gene: -
abundance: -
j_gene: TRBJ2-1

CDR3aa: CASSTQGVGTEAFF
CDR3nt: TGTGCCAGTAGTACACAGGGGGTAGGCACTGAAGCTTTCTTT
v_gene: TRBV19
d_gene: TRBD1
abundance: -
j_gene: TRBJ1-1

CDR3aa: CASSPGTGGLTDTEAFF
CDR3nt: TGTGCCAGCAGTCCCGGGACAGGGGGCCTAACGGACACTGAAGCTTTCTTT
v_gene: TRBV6-6
d_gene: TRBD1
abundance: -
j_gene: TRBJ1-1

CDR3aa: CASSFELEAFF
CDR3nt: TGTGCCAGCAGCTTTGAACTTGAGGCTTTCTTT
v_gene: TRBV5-6
d_gene: -
abundance: -
j_gene: TRBJ1-1

CDR3aa: CASSLGVGTGKYF
CDR3nt: TGTGCCAGCAGCTTAGGGGTAGGGACAGGGAAGTATTTT
v_gene: TRBV7-2
d_gene: TRBD1
abundance: few
j_gene: TRBJ2-3

CDR3aa: CASSQDRGPNTEAFF
CDR3nt: TGTGCCAGCAGCCAAGACAGGGGGCCGAACACTGAAGCTTTCTTT
v_gene: TRBV4-2
d_gene: TRBD1
abundance: -
j_gene: TRBJ1-1

CDR3aa: CAWTGEGTEAFF
CDR3nt: TGTGCCTGGACAGGGGAGGGCACTGAAGCTTTCTTT
v_gene: TRBV30
d_gene: -
abundance: -
j_gene: TRBJ1-1

CDR3aa: CASSIRGAGTQYF
CDR3nt: TGTGCCAGTAGTATAAGAGGCGCGGGTACGCAGTATTTT
v_gene: TRBV19
d_gene: -
abundance: few
j_gene: TRBJ2-3

CDR3aa: CASSISWATGELFF
CDR3nt: TGTGCCAGTAGTATATCCTGGGCCACCGGGGAGCTGTTTTTT
v_gene: TRBV19
d_gene: -
abundance: -
j_gene: TRBJ2-2

CDR3aa: CASSLAGLAGETQYF
CDR3nt: TGTGCCAGCAGCTTGGCCGGACTAGCGGGAGAGACCCAGTACTTC
v_gene: TRBV5-8
d_gene: TRBD2
abundance: -
j_gene: TRBJ2-5

CDR3aa: CASRAAGLIPNEQFF
CDR3nt: TGTGCCAGCAGGGCAGCGGGACTAATTCCCAATGAGCAGTTCTTC
v_gene: TRBV7-2
d_gene: TRBD2
abundance: -
j_gene: TRBJ2-1

CDR3aa: CASSLEGDKGQPQHF
CDR3nt: TGCGCCAGCAGCTTGGAAGGGGACAAGGGACAGCCCCAGCATTTT
v_gene: TRBV5-1
d_gene: -
abundance: once
j_gene: TRBJ1-5

CDR3aa: CASSYGQGRETQYF
CDR3nt: TGCGCCAGCAGCTATGGACAGGGGCGAGAGACCCAGTACTTC
v_gene: TRBV5-1
d_gene: TRBD1
abundance: -
j_gene: TRBJ2-5

CDR3aa: CASSPGTSGQETQYF
CDR3nt: TGTGCCAGCAGCCCAGGGACTAGCGGCCAAGAGACCCAGTACTTC
v_gene: TRBV7-6
d_gene: TRBD2
abundance: -
j_gene: TRBJ2-5

CDR3aa: CASSQRYGPSSYNSPLHF
CDR3nt: TGTGCCAGCAGCCAACGATATGGGCCGAGCTCCTATAATTCACCCCTCCACTTT
v_gene: TRBV4-2
d_gene: -
abundance: -
j_gene: TRBJ1-6

CDR3aa: CAISTPVTGEETQYF
CDR3nt: TGTGCCATCAGCACCCCCGTGACAGGGGAAGAGACCCAGTACTTC
v_gene: TRBV10-3
d_gene: TRBD1
abundance: -
j_gene: TRBJ2-5

CDR3aa: CASSQQGSSGRPDTQYF
CDR3nt: TGTGCCAGCTCGCAACAAGGGTCTAGCGGGAGACCAGATACGCAGTATTTT
v_gene: TRBV18
d_gene: TRBD2
abundance: -
j_gene: TRBJ2-3

CDR3aa: CASSLIRYTQYF
CDR3nt: TGTGCCAGCAGCTTAATTCGCTACACGCAGTATTTT
v_gene: TRBV7-2
d_gene: -
abundance: -
j_gene: TRBJ2-3

CDR3aa: CASSRDRTYNEQFF
CDR3nt: TGTGCCAGCAGCCGGGACAGGACTTACAATGAGCAGTTCTTC
v_gene: TRBV2
d_gene: TRBD1
abundance: -
j_gene: TRBJ2-1

CDR3aa: CASSRGESGRGADTQYF
CDR3nt: TGCGCCAGCAGCCGGGGTGAGAGCGGGAGGGGTGCAGATACGCAGTATTTT
v_gene: TRBV5-1
d_gene: TRBD2
abundance: -
j_gene: TRBJ2-3

CDR3aa: CASSQSGRGLNTEAFF
CDR3nt: TGTGCCAGCAGCCAATCGGGGCGAGGCTTGAACACTGAAGCTTTCTTT
v_gene: TRBV16
d_gene: -
abundance: -
j_gene: TRBJ1-1

CDR3aa: CASSPGGRGRGYTF
CDR3nt: TGTGCCAGTAGCCCGGGGGGCAGGGGGCGCGGCTACACCTTC
v_gene: TRBV19
d_gene: TRBD1
abundance: once
j_gene: TRBJ1-2

CDR3aa: CASSYSGRGRSGNTIYF
CDR3nt: TGTGCCAGCAGTTACTCTGGCAGGGGGCGCTCTGGAAACACCATATATTTT
v_gene: TRBV6-2/TRBV6-3
d_gene: TRBD1
abundance: -
j_gene: TRBJ1-3

CDR3aa: CASSLRGAGAGTDTQYF
CDR3nt: TGCGCCAGCAGCTTGAGAGGCGCGGGGGCTGGCACAGATACGCAGTATTTT
v_gene: TRBV5-1
d_gene: -
abundance: -
j_gene: TRBJ2-3

CDR3aa: CASSLTVSYEQYF
CDR3nt: TGTGCCAGCAGCTTGACAGTTTCCTACGAGCAGTACTTC
v_gene: TRBV11-3
d_gene: -
abundance: -
j_gene: TRBJ2-7

CDR3aa: CASSPLGTGVSNQPQHF
CDR3nt: TGTGCCAGTAGTCCCCTCGGGACAGGGGTTAGCAATCAGCCCCAGCATTTT
v_gene: TRBV19
d_gene: TRBD1
abundance: -
j_gene: TRBJ1-5

CDR3aa: CASSPPGQAAYEQYF
CDR3nt: TGTGCCAGCAGTCCTCCGGGACAGGCTGCCTACGAGCAGTACTTC
v_gene: TRBV28
d_gene: TRBD1
abundance: -
j_gene: TRBJ2-7

CDR3aa: CASSPWASGGTYNEQFF
CDR3nt: TGTGCCAGCAGCCCTTGGGCTAGCGGTGGCACCTACAATGAGCAGTTCTTC
v_gene: TRBV27
d_gene: TRBD2
abundance: -
j_gene: TRBJ2-1